Listed here are 8 T cell receptor beta chains from one sample, sequenced in a study of CD4 T cells in relation to SARS-CoV-2 and coronaviruses. Their antigen targets remain unknown. The method was immunoSEQ multiplex PCR; TCRdb's version includes in-frame clones alone and lacks a portion of them. The sample yields 18,000 or so clones, 70% to 80% seen once. Before the COVID-19 pandemic, during about 2010-2018, CD4+ T cells were taken from unexposed donors. The cells were cultured for around ten days before CD4+ T cells were isolated. Material: CD4+ T cells from PBMCs, cultured in vitro. The origin of the receptors is a human donor in good health.

V usage is TRBV30 and J usage is TRBJ2-2; possibly TRBD1 or TRBD2 for D (6 bases each). The CDR3 runs 15 residues. Germline V CDR1 and CDR2: GTSNPN, SVGIG (reference sequence). Trimming pared 0 bases from V and 3 bases from J, leaving 11 bases between. CDR3 protein: CAWSVGGRDTGELFF. In DNA, the CDR3 is TGTGCCTGGAGTGTAGGGGGGCGGGACACCGGGGAGCTGTTTTTT.

This sequence joins TRBV5-4 and TRBJ2-7; D uncertain. The V gene's germline CDR1 is SGHNT and CDR2 YYREEE (reference sequence). The V gene lost 4 bases and the J gene lost 4 bases, with 12 bases spanning the gap. The CDR3 sequence is 13 residues long. DNA for the CDR3: TGTGCCAGCAGCCTGGGCGCAGGTTACGAGCAGTACTTC. Its translation: CASSLGAGYEQYF.

CDR3 in amino acids: CASSESRVAEAFF. The CDR3 DNA follows: TGTGCCAGCAGTGAAAGCAGGGTAGCTGAAGCTTTCTTT. The chain combines TRBV6-1 with TRBJ1-1, with D possibly matching TRBD1 (5 bases). Germline CDR1 reads MNHNS; CDR2 reads SASEGT. The CDR3 loop spans 13 amino acids. The germline V and J ends were trimmed by 2 bases and 6 bases, with 10 bases remaining between them.

The rearrangement joins TRBV28 to TRBJ1-1, with D hard to call. The CDR3 covers 11 residues. V shed 8 bases and J shed 4 bases, with 8 bases lying between them. Germline V gene data show CDR1 as MDHEN and CDR2 as SYDVKM. CDR3 amino acids: CASATSTEAFF. The CDR3 DNA is TGTGCCAGCGCGACCAGCACTGAAGCTTTCTTT.

V is TRBV28 and J is TRBJ2-3; 8 nucleotides align to TRBD2. This CDR3 contains 12 residues. Looked up from germline, CDR1 is MDHEN and CDR2 is SYDVKM. CDR3 in DNA: TGTGCGACTAGCGTAAGCACAGATACGCAGTATTTT. Translation: CATSVSTDTQYF.

The genes are TRBV6-5 and TRBJ2-2; 7 bases match TRBD1. The length of the CDR3 is 14 residues. Germline V lookup: CDR1 MNHEY, CDR2 SVGAGI. V was clipped by 7 bases and J by 1 base; unmatched bases: 3. CDR3 region: CASIGTVNTGELFF. The DNA for the CDR3 is TGTGCCAGCATCGGGACAGTGAACACCGGGGAGCTGTTTTTT.

The chain carries TRBV19 and TRBJ2-7, with 7 bases fitting TRBD1. Losses at the gene ends were 1 base for V and 0 bases for J; bases not matched to a gene: 3. The CDR3 extends over 15 amino acids. Germline V gene lookup returns CDR1 LNHDA and CDR2 SQIVND (reference sequence). The CDR3 sequence: CASSIGQGDSYEQYF. CDR3 in DNA: TGTGCCAGTAGTATAGGACAGGGCGACTCCTACGAGCAGTACTTC.

The V and J genes are TRBV5-1 and TRBJ2-1; D remains unclear. Trimming removed 7 bases at V and 7 bases at J, with 15 bases between. CDR3 length: 13 residues. In germline, CDR1 is SGHRS, CDR2 YFSETQ. CDR3: CASGAGPPNEQFF. In DNA form, the CDR3 reads TGCGCCAGCGGAGCCGGGCCCCCTAATGAGCAGTTCTTC.